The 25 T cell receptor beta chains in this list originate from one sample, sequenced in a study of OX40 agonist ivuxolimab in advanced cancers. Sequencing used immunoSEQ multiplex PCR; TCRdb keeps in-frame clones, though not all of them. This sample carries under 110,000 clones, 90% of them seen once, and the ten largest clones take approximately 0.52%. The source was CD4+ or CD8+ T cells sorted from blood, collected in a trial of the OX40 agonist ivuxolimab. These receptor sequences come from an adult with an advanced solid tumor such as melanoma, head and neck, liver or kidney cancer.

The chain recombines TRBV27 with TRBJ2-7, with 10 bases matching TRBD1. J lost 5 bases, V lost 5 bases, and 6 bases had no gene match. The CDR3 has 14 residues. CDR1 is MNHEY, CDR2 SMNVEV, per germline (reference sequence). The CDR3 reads CASSTRQGADEQYF. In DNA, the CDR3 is TGTGCCAGCAGTACCAGACAGGGGGCGGACGAGCAGTACTTC.

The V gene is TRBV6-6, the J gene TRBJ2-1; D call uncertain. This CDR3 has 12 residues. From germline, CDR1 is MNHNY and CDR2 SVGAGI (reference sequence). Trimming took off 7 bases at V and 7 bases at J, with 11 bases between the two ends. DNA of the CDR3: TGTGCCAGCACCCCAGGCTTTAATGAGCAGTTCTTC. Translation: CASTPGFNEQFF.

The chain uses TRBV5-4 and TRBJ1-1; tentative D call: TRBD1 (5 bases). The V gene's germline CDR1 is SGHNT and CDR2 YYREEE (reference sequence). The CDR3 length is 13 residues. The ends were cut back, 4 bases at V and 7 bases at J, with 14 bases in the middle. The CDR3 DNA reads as TGTGCCAGCAGCCCTGGGCAGGGAGGTGAAGCTTTCTTT. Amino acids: CASSPGQGGEAFF.

In nucleotides, the CDR3 is TGTGCCAGCAGCTTTAGAGACAGAGCCTATGGCTACACCTTC. Translated: CASSFRDRAYGYTF. The chain employs TRBV5-6 and TRBJ1-2; weak D call: TRBD1 (5 bases). This CDR3 spans 14 amino acids. Looked up from germline, CDR1 is SGHDT and CDR2 is YYEEEE. V was clipped by 2 bases and J by 4 bases, with 12 bases between them.

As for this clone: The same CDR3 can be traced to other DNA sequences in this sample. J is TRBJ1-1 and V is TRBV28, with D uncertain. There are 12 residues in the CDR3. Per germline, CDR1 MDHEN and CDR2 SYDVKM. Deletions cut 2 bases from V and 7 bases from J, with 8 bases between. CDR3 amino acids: CASSLGRGEAFF. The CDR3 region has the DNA TGTGCCAGCAGTTTAGGCCGCGGTGAAGCTTTCTTT.

The CDR3 DNA sequence: TGTGCCAGCAGCCTTCCGGGGGGTGGCTACACCTTC. Translating gives CASSLPGGGYTF. The J gene is TRBJ1-2, the V gene TRBV9; a weak D match, TRBD1 (5 bases). From germline, CDR1 is SGDLS and CDR2 YYNGEE. There are 12 residues in the CDR3. V lost 4 bases, J lost 7 bases, and 11 bases lay in between.

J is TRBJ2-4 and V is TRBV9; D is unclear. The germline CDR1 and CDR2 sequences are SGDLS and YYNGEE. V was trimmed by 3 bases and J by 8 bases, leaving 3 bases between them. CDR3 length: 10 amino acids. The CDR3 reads CASSGDIQYF. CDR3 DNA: TGTGCCAGCAGCGGAGACATTCAGTACTTC.

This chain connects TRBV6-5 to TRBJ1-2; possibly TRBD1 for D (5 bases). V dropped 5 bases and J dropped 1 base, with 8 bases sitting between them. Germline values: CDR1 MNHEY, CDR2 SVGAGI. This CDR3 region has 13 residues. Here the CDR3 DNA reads TGTGCCAGCAGTCCGACAGTTAACTATGGCTACACCTTC. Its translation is CASSPTVNYGYTF.

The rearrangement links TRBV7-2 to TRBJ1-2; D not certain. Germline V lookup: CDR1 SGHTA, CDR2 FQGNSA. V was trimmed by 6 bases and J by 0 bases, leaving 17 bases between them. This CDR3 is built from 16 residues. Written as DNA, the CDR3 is TGTGCCAGCAGTTCTGGCCTGGCGAGAACTAACTATGGCTACACCTTC. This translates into CASSSGLARTNYGYTF.

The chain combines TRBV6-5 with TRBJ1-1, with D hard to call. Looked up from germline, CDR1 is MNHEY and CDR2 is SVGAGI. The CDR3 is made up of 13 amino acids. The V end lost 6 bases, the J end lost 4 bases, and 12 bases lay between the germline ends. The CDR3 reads CASSAPHSTEAFF. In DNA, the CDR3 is TGTGCCAGCAGCGCTCCCCATAGCACTGAAGCTTTCTTT.

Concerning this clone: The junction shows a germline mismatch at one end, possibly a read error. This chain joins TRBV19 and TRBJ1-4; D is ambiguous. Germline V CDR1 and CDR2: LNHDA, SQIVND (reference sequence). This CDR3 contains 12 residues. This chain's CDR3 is CASSHGGRELVF. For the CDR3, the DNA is TGTGCCAGTAGCCACGGTGGCCGAGAATTGGTTTTT.

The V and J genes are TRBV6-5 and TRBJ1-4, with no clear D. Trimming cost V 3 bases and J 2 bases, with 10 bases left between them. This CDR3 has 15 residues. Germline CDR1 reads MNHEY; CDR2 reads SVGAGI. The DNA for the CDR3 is TGTGCCAGCAGTTATGGGATAACGACTAATGAAAAACTGTTTTTT. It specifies CASSYGITTNEKLFF.

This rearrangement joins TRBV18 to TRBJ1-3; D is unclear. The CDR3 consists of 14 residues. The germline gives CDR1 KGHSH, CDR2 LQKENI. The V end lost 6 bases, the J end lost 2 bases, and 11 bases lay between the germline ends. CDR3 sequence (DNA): TGTGCCAGCTCCCCCGAGAAGACTGGAAACACCATATATTTT. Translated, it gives CASSPEKTGNTIYF. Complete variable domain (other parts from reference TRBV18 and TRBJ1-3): NAGVMQNPRHLVRRRGQEARLRCSPMKGHSHVYWYRQLPEEGLKFMVYLQKENIIDESGMPKERFSAEFPKEGPSILRIQQVVRGDSAAYFCASSPEKTGNTIYFGEGSWLTVV.

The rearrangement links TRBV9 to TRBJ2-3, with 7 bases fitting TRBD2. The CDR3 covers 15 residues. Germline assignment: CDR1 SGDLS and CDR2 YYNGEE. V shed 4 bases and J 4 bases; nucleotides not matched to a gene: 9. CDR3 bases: TGTGCCAGCAGCTCCGGGGGGAATGGGGCAGATACGCAGTATTTT. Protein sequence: CASSSGGNGADTQYF.

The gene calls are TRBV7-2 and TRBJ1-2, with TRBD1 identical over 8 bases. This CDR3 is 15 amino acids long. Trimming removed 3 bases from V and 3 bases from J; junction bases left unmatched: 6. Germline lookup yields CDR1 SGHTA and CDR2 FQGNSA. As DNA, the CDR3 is TGTGCCAGCAGCTTTGCCAGGGGGCGCGACTATGGCTACACCTTC. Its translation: CASSFARGRDYGYTF.

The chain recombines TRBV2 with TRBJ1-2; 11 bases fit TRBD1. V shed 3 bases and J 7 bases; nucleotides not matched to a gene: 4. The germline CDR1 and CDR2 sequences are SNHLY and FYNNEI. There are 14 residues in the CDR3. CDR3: CASSDGQGAVGYTF. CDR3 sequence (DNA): TGTGCCAGCAGTGACGGACAGGGGGCAGTTGGCTACACCTTC.

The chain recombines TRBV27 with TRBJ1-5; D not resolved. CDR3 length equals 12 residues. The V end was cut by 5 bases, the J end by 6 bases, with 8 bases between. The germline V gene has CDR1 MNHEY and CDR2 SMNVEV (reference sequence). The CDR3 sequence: CASSAAGQPQHF. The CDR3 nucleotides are TGTGCCAGCAGTGCAGCGGGTCAGCCCCAGCATTTT.

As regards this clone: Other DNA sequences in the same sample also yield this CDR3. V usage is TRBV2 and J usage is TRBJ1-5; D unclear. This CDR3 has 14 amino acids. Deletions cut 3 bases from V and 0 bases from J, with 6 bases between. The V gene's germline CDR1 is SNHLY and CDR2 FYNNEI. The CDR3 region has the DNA TGTGCCAGCAGTGATCTCGGTAGCAATCAGCCCCAGCATTTT. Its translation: CASSDLGSNQPQHF.

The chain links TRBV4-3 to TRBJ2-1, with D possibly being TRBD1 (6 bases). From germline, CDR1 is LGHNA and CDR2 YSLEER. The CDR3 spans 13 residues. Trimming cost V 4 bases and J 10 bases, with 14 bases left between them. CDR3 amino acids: CASSLTEQGEQFF. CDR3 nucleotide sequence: TGCGCCAGCAGCCTTACAGAACAGGGAGAGCAGTTCTTC.

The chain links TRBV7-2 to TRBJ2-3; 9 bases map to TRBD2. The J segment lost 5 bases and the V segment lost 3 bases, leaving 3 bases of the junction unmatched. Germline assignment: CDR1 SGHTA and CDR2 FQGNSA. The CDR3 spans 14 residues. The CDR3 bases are TGTGCCAGCAGCTTCGGCGGGGGGGAAGATACGCAGTATTTT. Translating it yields CASSFGGGEDTQYF.

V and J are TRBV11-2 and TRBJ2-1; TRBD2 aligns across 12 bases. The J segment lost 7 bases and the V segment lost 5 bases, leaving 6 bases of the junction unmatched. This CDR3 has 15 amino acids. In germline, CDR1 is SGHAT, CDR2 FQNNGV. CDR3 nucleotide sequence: TGTGCCAGCAGCCCTAGCGGGGGGGCGAGGAATGAGCAGTTCTTC. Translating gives CASSPSGGARNEQFF.

This CDR3 reads CASSRRFSTDTQYF. The CDR3 coding sequence is TGTGCCAGCAGCCGACGGTTTAGCACAGATACGCAGTATTTT. The chain has TRBV14 and TRBJ2-3; D is undetermined. The ends were cut back, 4 bases at V and 0 bases at J, with 8 bases in the middle. CDR1 SGHDN and CDR2 FVKESK come from the germline V gene. The CDR3 runs 14 residues.

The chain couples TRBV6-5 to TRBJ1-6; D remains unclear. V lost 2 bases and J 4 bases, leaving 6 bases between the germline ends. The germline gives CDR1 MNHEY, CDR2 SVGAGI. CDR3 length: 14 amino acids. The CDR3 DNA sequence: TGTGCCAGCAGTTACGAGAGGTATAATTCACCCCTCCACTTT. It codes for CASSYERYNSPLHF.

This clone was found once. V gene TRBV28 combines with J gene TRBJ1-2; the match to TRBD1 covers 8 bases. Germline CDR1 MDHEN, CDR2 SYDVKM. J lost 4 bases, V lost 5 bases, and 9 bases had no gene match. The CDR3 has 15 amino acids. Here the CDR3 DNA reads TGTGCCAGCAGTCTACAGGACAGGGAAGCCTATGGCTACACCTTC. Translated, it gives CASSLQDREAYGYTF.

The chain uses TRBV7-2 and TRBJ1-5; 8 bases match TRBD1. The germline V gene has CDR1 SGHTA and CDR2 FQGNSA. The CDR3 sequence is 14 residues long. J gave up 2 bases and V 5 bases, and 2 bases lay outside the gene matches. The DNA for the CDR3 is TGTGCCAGCAGCCAGACAGGGGGCAATCAGCCCCAGCATTTT. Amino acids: CASSQTGGNQPQHF.